A single sample is the source of the 21 T cell receptor beta chains below, sequenced in a study of shared clonotypes between healthy human individuals. Only in-frame clones appear in the TCRdb table, and some are missing; sequencing was by immunoSEQ multiplex PCR. The sample contains some 2 million clones, around 95% of which appear only once. The sequencing sample was made of naive CD4+ T cells sorted from blood. As to subset: CD45RA+ positively selected. These receptors were taken from a man younger than 35 in good health.

J is TRBJ1-2 and V is TRBV5-6; 8 nucleotides agree with TRBD1. Unmatched junction bases numbered 6, after V lost 0 bases and J lost 2 bases. The germline CDR1 and CDR2 sequences are SGHDT and YYEEEE. This CDR3 spans 16 amino acids. For the CDR3, the DNA is TGTGCCAGCAGCTTGGGCGGACAGGGCCGAAACTATGGCTACACCTTC. It codes for CASSLGGQGRNYGYTF.

V and J are TRBV30 and TRBJ1-2; the D is unclear. The CDR3 runs 12 residues. V dropped 0 bases and J dropped 7 bases, with 9 bases sitting between them. CDR1 is GTSNPN, CDR2 SVGIG, per germline (reference sequence). The CDR3 is CAWSVRRFGYTF. The CDR3 bases are TGTGCCTGGAGTGTGCGAAGGTTTGGCTACACCTTC.

The rearrangement uses TRBV10-3 and TRBJ2-5; 11 nucleotides match TRBD1. The J call could be wrong; TRBJ2-7 is a better fit for the DNA end. The V gene's germline CDR1 is ENHRY and CDR2 SYGVKD. This CDR3 is 14 amino acids long. DNA of the CDR3: TGTGCCATCAGTGGGGACAGGGGGAACTACGAGCAGTACTTC. It specifies CAISGDRGNYEQYF.

Concerning this clone itself: The conserved phenylalanine or tryptophan normally closing the CDR3 is absent here, so this likely arose from a read error. The DNA is left out, because the CDR3 cannot be placed on it with certainty; the CDR3 is given as TCRdb lists it. This chain joins TRBV10-1 and TRBJ1-2. The CDR3 totals 9 residues, both ends included. In germline, CDR1 is WNHNN, CDR2 SYGVQD (reference sequence). CDR3 loop: CASRETFWC.

The V gene is TRBV18, the J gene TRBJ1-5; no firm D call. The V end was cut by 5 bases, the J end by 4 bases, with 15 bases between. Germline V gene lookup returns CDR1 KGHSH and CDR2 LQKENI. This CDR3 comprises 15 residues. The CDR3, as DNA: TGTGCCAGCTCAGAGGAATCTAGCGGGAATCAGCCCCAGCATTTT. It yields the protein CASSEESSGNQPQHF. The full variable domain, completed using reference TRBV18 and TRBJ1-5, is NAGVMQNPRHLVRRRGQEARLRCSPMKGHSHVYWYRQLPEEGLKFMVYLQKENIIDESGMPKERFSAEFPKEGPSILRIQQVVRGDSAAYFCASSEESSGNQPQHFGDGTRLSIL.

This clone was recorded only once. The rearrangement links TRBV28 to TRBJ1-1; maybe TRBD1 (6 bases). Germline-derived CDR1 and CDR2 are MDHEN and SYDVKM. V was pared by 2 bases and J by 3 bases, with 10 bases between. This CDR3 is built from 14 residues. CDR3 loop: CASSLTGRDTEAFF. DNA of the CDR3: TGTGCCAGCAGTTTAACAGGGAGGGACACTGAAGCTTTCTTT.

The CDR3 loop is CASSARTGGGLDTEAFF. DNA of the CDR3: TGTGCCAGCAGCGCCCGGACAGGGGGCGGGCTTGACACTGAAGCTTTCTTT. This rearrangement joins TRBV5-4 to TRBJ1-1, with 11 bases matching TRBD1. V was pared by 4 bases and J by 3 bases, with 11 bases of the junction left unmatched. Germline V gives CDR1 SGHNT, CDR2 YYREEE (reference sequence). CDR3 size: 17 residues.

The gene calls are TRBV5-1 and TRBJ1-4; TRBD1 is a possible D gene (6 bases). CDR3 length: 16 amino acids. V was pared by 4 bases and J by 7 bases, with 20 bases between. CDR1 is SGHRS, CDR2 YFSETQ, per germline. This chain's CDR3 is CASSQTDRSRGEKLFF. In DNA form, the CDR3 reads TGCGCCAGCAGCCAAACCGACAGGTCGAGAGGTGAAAAACTGTTTTTT.

The V call is TRBV2, the J call TRBJ1-2; TRBD1 is a possible D gene (5 bases). The CDR3 is 11 amino acids. Trimming removed 2 bases from V and 9 bases from J, with 7 bases in between. The V gene's germline CDR1 is SNHLY and CDR2 FYNNEI. CDR3 in amino acids: CASSERGSYTF. CDR3 sequence (DNA): TGTGCCAGCAGTGAACGGGGGAGCTACACCTTC.

The rearrangement links TRBV5-4 to TRBJ2-7; 7 bases are a match to TRBD1. The germline CDR1 and CDR2 sequences are SGHNT and YYREEE (reference sequence). The CDR3 is made up of 15 amino acids. V was clipped by 5 bases and J by 7 bases; unmatched bases: 15. CDR3 sequence: CASRDLDRVQEEQYF. DNA for the CDR3: TGTGCCAGCAGAGACCTCGACAGGGTACAAGAAGAGCAGTACTTC.

The genes are TRBV5-3 and TRBJ2-2, with 8 bases aligning to TRBD1. TRBV5-3 is recorded as an ORF, its role being uncertain. The length of the CDR3 is 15 residues. V dropped 2 bases and J dropped 3; count of bases not matched to a gene: 3. In DNA form, the CDR3 reads TGTGCCAGAAGCTTCGACAGGGGACACACCGGGGAGCTGTTTTTT. It encodes CARSFDRGHTGELFF.

The genes are TRBV4-1 and TRBJ1-6, with a tentative D call TRBD1 (6 bases). Trimming stripped 1 base from V and 9 bases from J, with 16 bases between. The CDR3 totals 16 residues. Germline CDR1 reads MGHRA; CDR2 reads YSYEKL. CDR3 region: CASSQVSVRGSSPLHF. The CDR3 DNA is TGCGCCAGCAGCCAAGTATCTGTCAGGGGATCTTCACCCCTCCACTTT.

CDR3 bases: TGTGCCAGCAGCGAAACAGGGAGGGGAGCTAGCACAGATACGCAGTATTTT. This sequence encodes CASSETGRGASTDTQYF. This chain links TRBV5-4 with TRBJ2-3; TRBD2 might be the D (7 bases). V lost 4 bases and J lost 0, with 18 bases in between. The CDR3 has 17 residues. CDR1 SGHNT and CDR2 YYREEE come from the germline V gene (reference sequence).

CDR3 DNA sequence: TGTGCCAGCAGTCCAGCGGGGGGATCCTACGAGCAGTACTTC. Its translation: CASSPAGGSYEQYF. The J gene is TRBJ2-7, the V gene TRBV6-1; TRBD2 aligns across 9 bases. The V gene's germline CDR1 is MNHNS and CDR2 SASEGT. V lost 5 bases and J lost 1; bases outside the gene matches: 3. The CDR3 totals 14 residues.

This clone appeared once. This sequence joins TRBV7-9 and TRBJ2-7, with 10 bases matching TRBD2. Per the germline V gene, CDR1 is SEHNR and CDR2 is FQNEAQ (reference sequence). The CDR3 covers 16 residues. Losses at the gene ends were 1 base for V and 5 bases for J; bases not matched to a gene: 8. As DNA, the CDR3 is TGTGCCAGCAGCTTAGACCTAGCGGGAGTAAGCCACGAGCAGTACTTC. This gives the protein CASSLDLAGVSHEQYF.

This clone was detected only a few times. This rearrangement joins TRBV4-1 to TRBJ1-1, with D hard to call. This CDR3 has 14 residues. V lost 0 bases and J 11 bases, leaving 16 bases between the germline ends. Germline CDR1 MGHRA, CDR2 YSYEKL. The CDR3 region has the DNA TGCGCCAGCAGCCAAGAGGTTCGATGGGCAATTGCTTTCTTT. Its translation is CASSQEVRWAIAFF.

The chain joins TRBV9 to TRBJ2-1; D is unresolved. V was shortened by 4 bases and J by 2 bases, with 16 bases between the two germline ends. This CDR3 spans 16 amino acids. The germline V gene has CDR1 SGDLS and CDR2 YYNGEE. The CDR3 loop is CASSQSGSPTYNEQFF. The CDR3 DNA reads as TGTGCCAGCAGCCAGAGTGGTAGCCCCACCTACAATGAGCAGTTCTTC.

This chain joins TRBV6-6 and TRBJ2-2; 9 bases agree with TRBD1. V gave up 2 bases and J gave up 5 bases; unmatched junction bases: 6. There are 16 residues in the CDR3. The germline CDR1 and CDR2 sequences are MNHNY and SVGAGI (reference sequence). CDR3 bases: TGTGCCAGCAGTTACACGGGACAGGGTCGAACCGGGGAGCTGTTTTTT. Translating it yields CASSYTGQGRTGELFF.

This rearrangement joins TRBV5-1 to TRBJ2-7, with TRBD1 matching 10 bases. Germline V gives CDR1 SGHRS, CDR2 YFSETQ. This CDR3 spans 16 amino acids. The J segment lost 3 bases and the V segment lost 2 bases, leaving 8 bases of the junction unmatched. The CDR3 loop reads CASSLAPGQGSYEQYF. The DNA of the CDR3 is TGCGCCAGCAGCTTAGCACCGGGACAGGGGAGCTACGAGCAGTACTTC.

The chain combines TRBV2 with TRBJ2-7, with D possibly TRBD1 on 6 matching bases. From germline, CDR1 is SNHLY and CDR2 FYNNEI. CDR3 size: 14 residues. V gave up 10 bases and J gave up 2 bases, with 18 bases separating them. This CDR3 reads CATSQGQRTYEQYF. The CDR3 nucleotides read TGTGCCACCTCCCAAGGACAGCGGACCTACGAGCAGTACTTC.

The chain joins TRBV4-1 to TRBJ1-1; 7 nucleotides line up with TRBD1. Per the germline V gene, CDR1 is MGHRA and CDR2 is YSYEKL. The CDR3 runs to 16 residues. V shed 4 bases and J 0 bases; nucleotides not matched to a gene: 8. CDR3 sequence reads: CASSRSGQFMNTEAFF. The CDR3 DNA is TGCGCCAGCAGCCGATCGGGACAGTTCATGAACACTGAAGCTTTCTTT.